The 5 T cell receptor beta chains presented below share a single source sample, sequenced in a study of post-analysis software for immune sequencing data. General study points: Patients carried four or five TRBV segments more frequently than controls did, and TRBV5-6, TRBV5-1 and TRBV20-1 were among them.

Libraries were made from TCR beta cDNA, and they carried unique molecular identifiers. TCRdb ran MiXCR on the PCR reads and lists one entry per CDR3 protein. The sample includes 750,000 to 950,000 distinct CDR3 sequences, around 42% of them seen just once. No antigen has been identified for these receptors. The source material was blood. These receptor sequences come from a girl between 5 and 17 years old with multiple sclerosis.

The chain employs TRBV7-3 and TRBJ2-7; D remains ambiguous. The better agreement between TRBJ2-5 and the DNA end casts doubt on the J call. Germline V gene lookup returns CDR1 SGHTA and CDR2 FQGTGA. The CDR3 runs to 18 residues. The CDR3 nucleotides read TGTGCCAGCAGCCCACCTAGGACCATGGCCGCCGGGCAAGAGACCCAGTACTTC. Protein product: CASSPPRTMAAGQETQYF.

This clonotype came up a few times. The V gene is TRBV28, the J gene TRBJ2-1; TRBD2 aligns across 7 bases. Per the germline V gene, CDR1 is MDHEN and CDR2 is SYDVKM. The V and J ends lost 3 bases and 8 bases, in that order; junction bases with no gene match: 4. CDR3 length: 13 amino acids. The CDR3 nucleotides are TGTGCCAGCAGTTTCCCTAGCGGCGATGAGCAGTTCTTC. This translates into CASSFPSGDEQFF.

This clonotype appeared a few times. The V call is TRBV20-1, the J call TRBJ2-3, with TRBD2 matching 12 bases. This CDR3 has 14 amino acids. V trimming: 7 bases; J trimming: 6 bases; junction bases outside the gene matches: 8. Per germline, CDR1 DFQATT and CDR2 SNEGSKA (reference sequence). CDR3 sequence: CSVQTGLAGDTQYF. Here the CDR3 DNA reads TGCAGTGTTCAGACTGGACTAGCGGGGGATACGCAGTATTTT.

For the CDR3, the DNA is TGCAGTGCCACAAGACTAGCGGAGCCTAGGGAGACCCAGTACTTC. Protein sequence: CSATRLAEPRETQYF. The chain employs TRBV20-1 and TRBJ2-5, with TRBD2 matching 9 bases. From germline, CDR1 is DFQATT and CDR2 SNEGSKA (reference sequence). The CDR3 runs 15 residues. V lost 6 bases to trimming and J lost 5 bases; unmatched junction nucleotides: 13.

Many counts were recorded for this clonotype. V is TRBV6-6 and J is TRBJ2-7, with 9 nucleotides matching TRBD2. The CDR3 is made up of 14 amino acids. CDR1 MNHNY and CDR2 SVGAGI come from the germline V gene (reference sequence). Germline trimming cut 8 bases from V and 3 bases from J; bases unmatched to any gene: 8. CDR3 region: CASSGTSIIYEQYF. CDR3 nucleotides: TGTGCCAGCTCCGGGACTAGCATTATCTACGAGCAGTACTTC.